The entry below gives a single TCR beta chain sequence along with its context. Its antigen is currently not known. No much larger clone is present one base from it, and per-base qualities are unavailable. The CDR3 spans 16 residues, from the cysteine through the phenylalanine. This entry keeps only the CDR3 DNA: 48 bases, framed from base 1. CDR1 is given as SGHAT and CDR2 as FQNNGV, both from the germline V gene. The junction shows trimming of 5 bases on V and 4 bases on J, and the gene matches do not reach 12 bases of it. CD8 naive samples were CD45RO-negative cells positively selected for CCR7, giving a CD45RA+CCR7+ population that excluded TemRA cells. Healthy HIV-negative adults with no recently reported acute infections or vaccinations were included as donors. Every donor was a Caucasian adult living in Nashville, Tennessee, USA. Blood was collected by leukapheresis, and PBMCs were isolated by Ficoll-Histopaque density gradient centrifugation and then cryopreserved in liquid nitrogen vapor phase. Analytical flow cytometry was used to check the purity and quantity of every magnetically sorted T cell population. Genomic DNA was isolated from every sorted fraction and measured by UV absorbance on a Nanodrop 2000c.

Using the deep immunoSEQ assay, TCR CDR3 regions were amplified from genomic DNA by multiplex PCR. Extracted genomic DNA from each cell subset was distributed evenly across all wells of several immunoSEQ 96-well plates, and each plate was treated as a replicate. For sorted subsets, approximately 190 ng of genomic DNA, equivalent to some 30,000 T cell genomes, went into each replicate PCR. Purified libraries were quantified with a Qubit 3.0 fluorometer, sized on a Bioanalyzer 2100, and re-quantified with the KAPA Library Quantification kit. Each immunoSEQ 96-well plate was sequenced on its own single-read 150-cycle Illumina NextSeq 550 flow cell. From the authors' description of their analysis: Because only junctional sequences without quality scores were contained in the immunoSEQ output, filtering matching that applied to full-length reads could not be performed. Sequences were annotated with PyIR, a Python wrapper for IgBLAST v1.9, using IMGT germline references to assign V/J genes and CDR3. Reads with weak V/J assignments (E-value above 1e-6), missing CDR3, stop codons, out-of-frame junctions, or ambiguous translated residues were removed. V3J clonotypes were defined as sequences sharing the same inferred V gene, J gene, and CDR3 amino acid sequence. To compute the percentage overlap between repertoires, the number of shared unique clonotypes was divided by the size of the smaller repertoire. Three approaches were used to assess repertoire richness: RTK rarefaction, the Chao1 estimator, and Recon v2.1 estimates of unobserved clonotypes. OLGA was used to compute generation probabilities for all TCRbeta clonotypes that the gDNA method yielded from a few donors. The table comes from immuneACCESS by way of TCRdb, which keeps in-frame sequences with V and J called. Part of the clones is missing from these tables; in studies checked, under half for an unresolved V gene and the rest for unknown reasons. Clone size and V and J calls were adopted from that table, with D and trimming inferred from the DNA. The sample table shows approximately 2,200,000 clones, and around 93% are seen once. The ten largest make up about 1.5% of the sample.

The data originate from a study of shared clonotypes between healthy human individuals (TCRdb year 2020). For context, the study as a whole: The cohort comprised a couple of women and three men aged 18 to 49 years. Per donor, three plates each were used for CD4 naive and CD4 memory, two for CD8 naive, and one for CD8 memory. Blood TCR repertoires of about 5 healthy adults were deeply sequenced to estimate repertoire size and the extent of clonotype sharing between individuals. Libraries were prepared and TCR repertoires were sequenced by different laboratories using diverse techniques, in order to increase sequencing depth and limit assay-specific biases. Leukapheresis yielded between about 0.94 and 9.5 billion PBMCs per donor. The investigation overall reported the following: Sharing across several donors was observed for roughly 5.4% of naive CD4, less than 4% of naive CD8, 2% to 2.5% of memory CD4, and 0.4% of memory CD8 clonotypes. Naive subsets generally had larger estimated clonotype richness than memory subsets did. Sampling was limited to blood, and TCR repertoires in tissue likely differ from TCR repertoires in blood. Pairwise subsampling led to the expectation that sequencing depth would affect the degree of clonotype sharing among donors. Clonotypes shared by all four sorted-subset donors showed higher generation probabilities than non-shared clonotypes. Rarefaction of sorted-subset datasets indicated incomplete sequencing despite the large sequencing depth. Because the study included a small number of donors, the genetic and exposure-history diversity represented was limited.

The clonotype was recovered from a man between 18 and 29 years old in good health. Some clones in this sample may be carry-over from other donors' samples. Material: naive CD8+ T cells from PBMCs. This specimen's cell subset or site label, per the study, means: CD45RA+CCR7+. The rearranged segments are TRBV11-2 and TRBJ2-7; 9 bases in between match TRBD2. CDR3 protein: CASSQTMGLATYEQYF. The DNA is as follows: TGTGCCAGCAGCCAGACTATGGGACTAGCTACTTACGAGCAGTACTTC.